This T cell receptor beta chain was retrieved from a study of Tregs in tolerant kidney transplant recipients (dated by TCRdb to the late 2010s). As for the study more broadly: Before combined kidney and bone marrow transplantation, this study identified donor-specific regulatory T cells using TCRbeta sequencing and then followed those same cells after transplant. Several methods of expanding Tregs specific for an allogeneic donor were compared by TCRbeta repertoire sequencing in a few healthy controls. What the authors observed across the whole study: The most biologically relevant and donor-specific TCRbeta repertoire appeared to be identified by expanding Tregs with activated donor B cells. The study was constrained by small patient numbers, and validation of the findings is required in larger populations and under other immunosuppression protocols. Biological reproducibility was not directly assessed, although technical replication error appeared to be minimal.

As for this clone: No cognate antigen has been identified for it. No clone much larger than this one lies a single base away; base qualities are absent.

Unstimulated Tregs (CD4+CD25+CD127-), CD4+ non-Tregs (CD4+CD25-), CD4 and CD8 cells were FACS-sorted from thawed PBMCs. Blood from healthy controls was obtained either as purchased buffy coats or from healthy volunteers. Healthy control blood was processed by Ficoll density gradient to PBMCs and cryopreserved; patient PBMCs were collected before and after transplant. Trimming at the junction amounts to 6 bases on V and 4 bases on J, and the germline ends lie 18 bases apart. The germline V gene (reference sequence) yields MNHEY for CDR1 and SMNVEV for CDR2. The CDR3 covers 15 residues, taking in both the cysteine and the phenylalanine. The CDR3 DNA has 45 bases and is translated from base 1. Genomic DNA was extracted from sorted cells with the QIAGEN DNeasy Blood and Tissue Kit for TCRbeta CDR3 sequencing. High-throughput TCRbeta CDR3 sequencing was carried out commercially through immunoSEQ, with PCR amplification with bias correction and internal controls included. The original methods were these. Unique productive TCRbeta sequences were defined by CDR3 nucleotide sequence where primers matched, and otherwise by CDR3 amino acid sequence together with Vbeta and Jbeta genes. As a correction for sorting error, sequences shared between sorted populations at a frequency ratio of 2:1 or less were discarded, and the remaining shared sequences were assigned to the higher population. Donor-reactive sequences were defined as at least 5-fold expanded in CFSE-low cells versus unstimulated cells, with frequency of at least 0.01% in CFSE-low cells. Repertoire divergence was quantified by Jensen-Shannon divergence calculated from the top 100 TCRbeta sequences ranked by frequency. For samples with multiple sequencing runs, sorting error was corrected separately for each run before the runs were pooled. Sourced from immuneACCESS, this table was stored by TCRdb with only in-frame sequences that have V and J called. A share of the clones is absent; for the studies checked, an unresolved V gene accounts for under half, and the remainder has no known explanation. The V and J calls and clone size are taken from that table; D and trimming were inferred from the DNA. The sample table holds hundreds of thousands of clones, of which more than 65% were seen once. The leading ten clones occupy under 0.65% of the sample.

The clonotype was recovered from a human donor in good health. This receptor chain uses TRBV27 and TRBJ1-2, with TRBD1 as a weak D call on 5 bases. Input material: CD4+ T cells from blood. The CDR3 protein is CASSPAGLRAYGYTF. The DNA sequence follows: TGTGCCAGCAGCCCGGCGGGACTTAGGGCCTATGGCTACACCTTC.